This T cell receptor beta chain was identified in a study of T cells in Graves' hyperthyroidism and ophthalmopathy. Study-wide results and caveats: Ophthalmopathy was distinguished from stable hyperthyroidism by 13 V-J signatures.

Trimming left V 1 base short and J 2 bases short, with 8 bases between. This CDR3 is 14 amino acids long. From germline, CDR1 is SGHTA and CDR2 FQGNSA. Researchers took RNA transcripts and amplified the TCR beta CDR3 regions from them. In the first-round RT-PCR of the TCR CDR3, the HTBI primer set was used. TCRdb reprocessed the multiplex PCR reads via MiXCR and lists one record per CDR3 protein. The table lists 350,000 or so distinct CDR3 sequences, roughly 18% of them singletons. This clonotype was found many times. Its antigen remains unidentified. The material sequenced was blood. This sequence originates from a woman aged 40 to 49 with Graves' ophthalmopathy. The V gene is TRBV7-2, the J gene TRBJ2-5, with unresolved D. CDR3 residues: CASSLGRKQETQYF. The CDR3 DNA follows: TGTGCCAGCAGCTTAGGTCGGAAACAAGAGACCCAGTACTTC.